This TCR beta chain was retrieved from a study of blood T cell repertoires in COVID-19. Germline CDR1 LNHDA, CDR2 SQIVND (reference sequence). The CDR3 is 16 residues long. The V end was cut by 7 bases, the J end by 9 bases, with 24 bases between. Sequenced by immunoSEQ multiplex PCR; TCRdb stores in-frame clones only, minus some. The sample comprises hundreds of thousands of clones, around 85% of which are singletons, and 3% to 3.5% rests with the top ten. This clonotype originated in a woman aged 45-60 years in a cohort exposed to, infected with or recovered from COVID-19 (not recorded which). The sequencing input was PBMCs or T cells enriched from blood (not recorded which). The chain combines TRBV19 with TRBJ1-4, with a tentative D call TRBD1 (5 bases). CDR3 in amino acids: CASTKGATDPFKKLFF. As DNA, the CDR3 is TGTGCCAGTACAAAAGGGGCGACAGACCCCTTTAAAAAACTGTTTTTT.